Below, 19 T cell receptor beta chains from the same sample are listed, as sequenced in a study of tumor and adjacent non-tumor tissue in lung cancer. The template was RNA from unsorted bulk tissue. TCRbeta libraries were built with three rounds of nested PCR, modified from ARM-PCR. TCRdb fed the multiplex PCR reads into MiXCR, producing one record per CDR3 protein. Found here are about 68,000 distinct CDR3 sequences, roughly 60% of them singletons; the top ten hold 20% to 25%. Sequenced: lung tumor tissue. These receptors all come from a man aged 45-65 years with non-small cell lung cancer.

A word on this clonotype: A much bigger clone sits one base away, suggesting this may be a read error. Without the conserved terminal phenylalanine or tryptophan, this CDR3 likely stems from a read error. Because the CDR3's place on the DNA is in doubt, the DNA is left out and the CDR3 is given as listed by TCRdb. The CDR3 loop is CASSQAGTSNSL. The chain couples TRBV5-4 to TRBJ2-1; TRBD2 is the table's D call and was not checked against the DNA. The CDR3 comprises 12 residues, both ends counted. Germline V lookup: CDR1 SGHNT, CDR2 YYREEE (reference sequence).

This clonotype was counted ten times or more. The rearrangement uses TRBV4-1 and TRBJ2-3, with 11 bases fitting TRBD2. V lost 4 bases, J lost 2 bases, and 5 bases stayed unmatched. The CDR3 totals 16 residues. Germline V gene sequence: CDR1 MGHRA, CDR2 YSYEKL. CDR3 DNA sequence: TGCGCCAGCAGCCCGGGGGGACTAGCGGACACAGATACGCAGTATTTT. It translates to CASSPGGLADTDTQYF.

On this clonotype itself: One end of the junction is discordant with germline, which a read error may explain. The chain employs TRBV20-1 and TRBJ1-1; D is undetermined. Germline CDR1 is DFQATT and CDR2 is SNEGSKA (reference sequence). This CDR3 spans 14 amino acids. In DNA form, the CDR3 reads TGCGGTGCTCCGCGGGTTTCGGGTGGGACTGAAGCTTTCTTT. Amino acids: CGAPRVSGGTEAFF.

Comment on this clonotype: Given a much more abundant clone one base away, this may be a read error. The genes are TRBV5-6 and TRBJ2-7; a weak D match, TRBD2 (5 bases). This CDR3 has 12 residues. CDR1 and CDR2 from the germline V gene are SGHDT and YYEEEE. The CDR3 is CAGSALGYEQYF. The CDR3 DNA sequence: TGTGCCGGCAGCGCACTAGGGTACGAGCAGTACTTC.

This clonotype was seen a few times. This may arise from a read error, as a much more abundant clone is one base away. V gene TRBV6-6 combines with J gene TRBJ1-5; the D gene is possibly TRBD1 (6 bases). The CDR3 consists of 16 residues. Germline values: CDR1 MNHNY, CDR2 SVGAGI (reference sequence). CDR3 DNA: TGTGCCAGCAGCTCCTCGGGGGCGGGTGGCAATCAGCCCCATCATTTT. Translated, it gives CASSSSGAGGNQPHHF.

This clonotype has a count of ten or more. This sequence joins TRBV10-2 and TRBJ1-5; TRBD1 matches at 8 bases. CDR1 is WSHSY and CDR2 is SAAADI in the germline V gene. The CDR3 extends over 15 amino acids. V shed 3 bases, J shed 4 bases, and the junction held 5 bases outside the gene matches. The DNA of the CDR3 is TGCGCCAGCAGTGACAGGGGGCGAGGGAATCAGCCCCAGCATTTT. Translating gives CASSDRGRGNQPQHF.

Comments on this clonotype: One junction end does not reproduce the germline sequence, and a read error may be involved. The chain carries TRBV20-1 and TRBJ1-1, with 8 bases identical to TRBD1. The CDR3 runs 13 residues. Germline CDR1 and CDR2: DFQATT and SNEGSKA (reference sequence). This CDR3 is CSAKQGVNAEAFF. Written as DNA, the CDR3 is TGCAGTGCTAAACAGGGGGTTAACGCTGAAGCGTTCTTT.

Concerning this clonotype: One base away lies a much larger clone, so this may be a sequencing read error. J is TRBJ2-7 and V is TRBV5-8; 7 bases line up with TRBD2. The germline V gene encodes CDR1 SGHTS and CDR2 YDEGEE. V trimming: 4 bases; J trimming: 2 bases; junction bases outside the gene matches: 6. The CDR3 is made up of 14 amino acids. In DNA form, the CDR3 reads TGTGCCAGCAGCCCACTAGCGAGGCCCTACGAGCAGTACTTC. Translated, it gives CASSPLARPYEQYF.

Notes on this clonotype: At one end the junction does not follow the germline gene, possibly because of a read error. V and J are TRBV11-2 and TRBJ2-5; no reliable D call. Germline values: CDR1 SGHAT, CDR2 FQNNGV. This CDR3 has 13 residues. CDR3 loop: CASTLGERKTQNF. The CDR3 nucleotides read TGTGCCAGTACCCTAGGAGAAAGGAAGACCCAGAACTTC.

For this clonotype: One junction end disagrees with the germline gene, perhaps due to a read error. The V and J genes are TRBV30 and TRBJ1-5; a possible D gene is TRBD1 (6 bases). Germline loops: CDR1 GTSNPN, CDR2 SVGIG (reference sequence). The CDR3 sequence is 13 residues long. CDR3 protein: CVWSATGIQPQHF. CDR3 nucleotide sequence: TGTGTCTGGAGTGCTACAGGGATTCAGCCCCAGCATTTT.

To note about this clonotype: This may arise from a read error, as a much more abundant clone is one base away. The rearrangement joins TRBV5-1 to TRBJ2-3; D remains unclear. CDR1 and CDR2 (germline): SGHRS, YFSETQ. The V and J ends lost 7 bases and 2 bases respectively, with 11 bases between them. The CDR3 runs to 13 residues. The CDR3 reads CASLGEDTDTQYF. The CDR3 nucleotides read TGCGCCAGCCTGGGCGAGGACACAGATACGCAGTATTTT.

Details on this clonotype: This may be a read error, as it is one base from a much larger clone. CDR3 loop: CASNFQPSGYGYTF. As DNA, the CDR3 is TGCGCCAGCAACTTCCAGCCGTCTGGGTATGGCTACACCTTC. The chain employs TRBV5-1 and TRBJ1-2; D gene ambiguous. The CDR3 covers 14 residues. V gave up 6 bases and J gave up 5 bases, with 17 bases separating them. Germline V gives CDR1 SGHRS, CDR2 YFSETQ.

This clonotype was detected many times. This rearrangement joins TRBV28 to TRBJ2-7; D is uncertain. Trimming stripped 5 bases from V and 5 bases from J, with 10 bases between. This CDR3 is built from 12 residues. Germline assignment: CDR1 MDHEN and CDR2 SYDVKM. CDR3 nucleotide sequence: TGTGCCAGCAGTACCGTAGGGAACGAGCAGTACTTC. Translation: CASSTVGNEQYF.

Regarding this clonotype: The junction departs from the called germline gene at one end, perhaps through a read error. The chain employs TRBV11-3 and TRBJ2-1; D not certain. Per germline, CDR1 SGHNT and CDR2 YENEEA. The CDR3 is 15 amino acids. The CDR3 region is CASSPSRSSYNGQFF. CDR3 nucleotides: TGTGCCAGCAGCCCGAGCAGGAGCTCCTACAATGGGCAGTTCTTC.

This clonotype was observed a few times. This rearrangement joins TRBV28 to TRBJ2-1, with a possible D match to TRBD2 (7 bases). The germline gives CDR1 MDHEN, CDR2 SYDVKM. The CDR3 runs to 17 residues. V was trimmed by 1 base and J by 4 bases, leaving 17 bases between them. The CDR3 DNA sequence: TGTGCCAGCAGTTTATCCTGGACTAGGGGGGTTTACAATGAGCAGTTCTTC. Amino acid sequence: CASSLSWTRGVYNEQFF.

About this clonotype itself: A much larger clone differs from this one at a single base, so this may be a read error. The J gene is TRBJ1-5, the V gene TRBV6-5, with 7 bases identical to TRBD1. Germline lookup yields CDR1 MNHEY and CDR2 SVGAGI. The CDR3 is made up of 15 amino acids. With 7 bases clipped from V and 5 bases from J, the junction kept 11 bases outside the gene matches. This CDR3 is CASNYTTGTDQPQHF. The CDR3 DNA is TGTGCCAGCAACTATACGACAGGGACGGATCAGCCCCAGCATTTT.

On this clonotype itself: The conserved final phenylalanine or tryptophan is absent from the CDR3, which likely points to a read error. V and J are TRBV20-1 and TRBJ1-1, with D unclear. CDR1 and CDR2 (germline): DFQATT, SNEGSKA (reference sequence). V lost 1 base and J lost 2, with 11 bases in between. The CDR3 has 14 residues. CDR3 nucleotides: TGCAGTGCTAGAGTTTGGGATACCAACACTGAAGCTTTCATT. Protein sequence: CSARVWDTNTEAFI.

This clonotype was seen a few times. This may be a read error, as it is one base from a much larger clone. The chain carries TRBV20-1 and TRBJ2-6; tentatively, D is TRBD1 or TRBD2 (5 bases each). In germline, CDR1 is DFQATT, CDR2 SNEGSKA (reference sequence). The CDR3 length is 13 residues. As DNA, the CDR3 is TGCAGTGCTTGGATTCCCGGGGCCAACGTCCTGATTTTC. Translation: CSAWIPGANVLIF.

Of note for this clonotype: A junction boundary mismatches the germline segment, possibly from a read error. The chain has TRBV6-5 and TRBJ2-2; D could derive from TRBD1 or TRBD2 (5 bases each). This CDR3 comprises 15 residues. CDR1 and CDR2 (germline): MNHEY, SVGAGI. CDR3 coding DNA: TGTGCCAGCAGGCGCACCAGACAGAACACCGGGGAGCTCTATTTT. Its protein is CASRRTRQNTGELYF.